The present T cell receptor beta chain was sequenced within a study of blood T cell repertoires in COVID-19. The overall study: PBMCs, B-cell-depleted T cells, or T cells provided the cDNA or gDNA that made up the material.

The CDR3 covers 15 residues. Germline V gene data show CDR1 as MNHEY and CDR2 as SVGAGI. Trimming took 0 bases from V and 7 from J; bases not matched to a gene: 5. Clones were read by immunoSEQ multiplex PCR, and TCRdb kept only the in-frame ones, dropping some. The sample yields 72,000 or so clones, roughly 90% seen once. Material: peripheral blood. The TCR sequence derives from a man in his sixties with acute or convalescent COVID-19. The chain joins TRBV6-5 to TRBJ2-2, with 7 positions matching TRBD1. The DNA of the CDR3 is TGTGCCAGCAGTTACTCGACAGGGAATGTCGGGGAGCTGTTTTTT. The encoded protein is CASSYSTGNVGELFF.